This T cell receptor (beta chain) was recorded in a study of blood T cell repertoires in COVID-19 (dated by TCRdb to the early 2020s). With respect to the entire study: Samples covering the acute and convalescent phases of COVID-19 were provided by collaborators in the United States, Italy and Spain. The repertoires were released in a freely available public database meant as a resource for research on the immune response to SARS-CoV-2. Sample metadata almost always included a de-identified subject ID, COVID-19 status, age in years and sex. HLA class I and class II types, where available, came from metadata supplied by the sample provider rather than from assay-based typing. The samples were drawn from two sources: the first 160 participants of the ongoing ImmuneRACE study, and 1,254 subjects contributed by 6 global collaborators. The dataset comprised deeply sampled blood TCRbeta repertoires from subjects exposed to, actively infected with, or recovered from COVID-19. The material from the prospective study consisted of cDNA or gDNA derived from T cells, B-cell-depleted T cells, or PBMCs.

The immunoSEQ Assay, a bias-controlled multiplex PCR, was used to amplify TCRbeta CDR3 regions from genomic DNA. The source study handled its data this way. The number of nucleated cells in each sample was estimated by amplification of reference gene primers within the assay. Sequence reads were collapsed and filtered to measure the absolute abundance of every unique TCRbeta CDR3 rearrangement. For each sample, productive Simpson clonality was calculated as the square root of Simpson's diversity index over productive rearrangements. Drawn from immuneACCESS, this table holds only the in-frame rearrangements with V and J called that TCRdb kept. Clones are partly lost; checked studies trace under half to an unresolved V gene and leave the rest unexplained. The D gene and trimming were derived from the DNA, and the V and J assignments and clone size from that table. The sample profile shows about 200,000 clones; 86% of them were found once. About 2.2% of the sample is taken by the ten largest.

As regards this clone: Its antigen specificity is not known. Base qualities are not recorded, but no much larger clone differs from it by a single base.

Each collaborating institution followed its own protocols to collect whole blood in K2EDTA tubes. For TCRbeta analysis, collaborator samples were shipped as frozen whole blood, as isolated PBMCs, or as DNA extracted from either sample type. The investigation overall reported the following: The quantity of clinical and demographic metadata differed by source and by participant and was supplied without curation.

CDR1 and CDR2 were assigned from the germline V gene as SGHVS and FNYEAQ. Here V drops 5 bases and J drops 3 bases, and the junction holds 7 bases not matched to any gene. Spanning cysteine to phenylalanine, the CDR3 consists of 15 amino acids. Only the CDR3 DNA is retained, 45 bases long and in frame from the first base. The sequence links TRBV7-6 to TRBJ2-1; 7 bases in the middle match TRBD1. Sequencing was done on a sample of peripheral blood. This sequence was found in a woman in her forties or fifties with acute or convalescent COVID-19. The CDR3 protein is CASSKGGLSYNEQFF. The nucleotides read TGTGCCAGCAGCAAAGGGGGCCTTAGCTACAATGAGCAGTTCTTC.